The 30 T cell receptor beta chains below were found in one sample sequenced in a study of blood T cell repertoires in COVID-19. Only in-frame clones appear in the TCRdb table, and some are missing; sequencing was by immunoSEQ multiplex PCR. The sample holds 99,000 or so clones; roughly 87% are singletons and the top ten take around 4.5%. Sequencing was done on a sample of peripheral blood. Receptors originate from a man aged 45-65 years with acute or convalescent COVID-19.

This sequence joins TRBV9 and TRBJ2-3; 8 bases map to TRBD2. The germline gives CDR1 SGDLS, CDR2 YYNGEE. The ends lost 0 bases at V and 2 bases at J; junction bases unmatched: 5. The CDR3 runs to 16 residues. CDR3 amino acids: CASSVGAGASTDTQYF. The DNA of the CDR3 is TGTGCCAGCAGCGTAGGAGCGGGGGCGTCCACAGATACGCAGTATTTT.

The V and J genes are TRBV4-1 and TRBJ1-2; D remains ambiguous. This CDR3 spans 15 amino acids. With 2 bases removed from V and 2 bases from J, the gap between germline ends came to 12 bases. CDR1 is MGHRA and CDR2 is YSYEKL in the germline V gene. The CDR3 reads CASSQYTGGNYGYTF. Written as DNA, the CDR3 is TGCGCCAGCAGCCAATATACTGGAGGGAACTATGGCTACACCTTC.

The J gene is TRBJ1-1, the V gene TRBV7-3, with D tentatively TRBD1 (5 bases). The CDR3 length is 14 residues. Trimming stripped 2 bases from V and 4 bases from J, with 11 bases between. Germline CDR1 SGHTA, CDR2 FQGTGA. CDR3 loop: CASSLGPGPTEAFF. Written as DNA, the CDR3 is TGTGCCAGCAGCTTAGGGCCAGGGCCCACTGAAGCTTTCTTT. Complete variable domain (other parts from reference TRBV7-3 and TRBJ1-1): GAGVSQTPSNKVTEKGKYVELRCDPISGHTALYWYRQSLGQGPEFLIYFQGTGAADDSGLPNDRFFAVRPEGSVSTLKIQRTERGDSAVYLCASSLGPGPTEAFFGQGTRLTVV.

V usage is TRBV15 and J usage is TRBJ2-7, with TRBD1 as a possible D gene (5 bases). There are 14 residues in the CDR3. V was clipped by 0 bases and J by 3 bases, with 9 bases between them. Germline V gene data show CDR1 as LNHNV and CDR2 as YYDKDF (reference sequence). CDR3 nucleotide sequence: TGTGCCACCAGCAGAGATTGGCAGGGCTACGAGCAGTACTTC. This sequence encodes CATSRDWQGYEQYF.

This clone has more than one count but fewer than ten. The genes are TRBV30 and TRBJ2-5; D gene unclear. CDR1 and CDR2 (germline): GTSNPN, SVGIG (reference sequence). Trimming left V 5 bases short and J 2 bases short, with 9 bases between. The CDR3 length is 12 residues. The CDR3 here is CAWDWSQETQYF. CDR3 DNA sequence: TGTGCCTGGGATTGGAGTCAAGAGACCCAGTACTTC.

The chain carries TRBV6-6 and TRBJ2-6; the D is unclear. The CDR3 covers 15 residues. V shed 2 bases and J shed 1 base, with 6 bases lying between them. CDR1 and CDR2 from the germline V gene are MNHNY and SVGAGI (reference sequence). The CDR3 is CASSYPDSGANVLTF. The DNA for the CDR3 is TGTGCCAGCAGTTACCCAGATTCTGGGGCCAACGTCCTGACTTTC.

The chain has TRBV14 and TRBJ1-2; no clear D gene. Germline values: CDR1 SGHDN, CDR2 FVKESK. This CDR3 region has 15 residues. V was trimmed by 4 bases and J by 2 bases, leaving 14 bases between them. CDR3 nucleotides: TGTGCCAGCAGCCCTCTCTACGGTATGAACTATGGCTACACCTTC. It translates to CASSPLYGMNYGYTF.

V and J are TRBV9 and TRBJ1-1; the D is unclear. The germline V gene encodes CDR1 SGDLS and CDR2 YYNGEE. The CDR3 is 14 residues long. V was trimmed by 3 bases and J by 4 bases, leaving 13 bases between them. The CDR3 DNA is TGTGCCAGCAGCGCCCACATTGAACGCACTGAAGCTTTCTTT. This codes for CASSAHIERTEAFF.

The sample holds one count of this clone. The V gene is TRBV24-1, the J gene TRBJ1-4, with D possibly TRBD1 on 5 matching bases. Trimming pared 2 bases from V and 8 bases from J, leaving 8 bases between. The V gene's germline CDR1 is KGHDR and CDR2 SFDVKD. This CDR3 has 13 residues. This CDR3 is CATSDWKGEKLFF. CDR3 DNA: TGTGCCACCAGTGATTGGAAGGGGGAAAAACTGTTTTTT.

The chain uses TRBV28 and TRBJ2-4; the D is unclear. There are 11 residues in the CDR3. Germline values: CDR1 MDHEN, CDR2 SYDVKM. V lost 5 bases and J lost 15, with 14 bases in between. The CDR3 sequence is CASSNSVFTYF. The CDR3 DNA follows: TGTGCCAGCAGTAACTCGGTATTTACGTACTTC. Using reference TRBV28 and TRBJ2-4 for the parts outside the CDR3, the full variable domain is DVKVTQSSRYLVKRTGEKVFLECVQDMDHENMFWYRQDPGLGLRLIYFSYDVKMKEKGDIPEGYSVSREKKERFSLILESASTNQTSMYLCASSNSVFTYFGAGTRLSVL.

By proportion, this clone is medium-sized. The chain links TRBV18 to TRBJ2-1; TRBD1 aligns across 9 bases. Germline CDR1 and CDR2: KGHSH and LQKENI. Trimming cost V 4 bases and J 8 bases; bases outside gene matches: 6. This CDR3 spans 14 amino acids. The CDR3 loop reads CASSLPGQGYEQFF. DNA of the CDR3: TGTGCCAGCTCACTACCGGGACAGGGCTATGAGCAGTTCTTC.

Of note for this clone: One end of the junction varies from germline; a read error may be responsible. This sequence joins TRBV10-3 and TRBJ1-1; TRBD1 is a possible D gene (5 bases). The CDR3 contains 13 residues. The germline V gene encodes CDR1 ENHRY and CDR2 SYGVKD. The CDR3 spells CAINEGRYTEAFF. The CDR3 DNA reads as TGTGCCATCAATGAGGGGAGATACACTGAAGCTTTCTTT.

This clone showed up many times. The chain uses TRBV6-2 or TRBV6-3 and TRBJ2-5, with 11 bases that match TRBD1. Germline CDR1 MNHEY, CDR2 SVGEGT. Unmatched junction bases numbered 11, after V lost 6 bases and J lost 5 bases. The CDR3 sequence is 16 residues long. The CDR3 coding sequence is TGTGCCAGCAGCCCTACCAGGACAGGGGGCTCGGAGACCCAGTACTTC. Its translation is CASSPTRTGGSETQYF.

The chain uses TRBV9 and TRBJ1-1, with D possibly TRBD1 on 6 matching bases. Deletions cut 2 bases from V and 5 bases from J, with 16 bases between. This CDR3 spans 15 amino acids. In germline, CDR1 is SGDLS, CDR2 YYNGEE. CDR3 amino acids: CASSVHRDITTEAFF. In DNA, the CDR3 is TGTGCCAGCAGCGTTCACCGGGACATAACTACTGAAGCTTTCTTT.

The chain recombines TRBV2 with TRBJ1-2; 12 nucleotides match TRBD1. The CDR3 has 14 amino acids. The germline CDR1 and CDR2 sequences are SNHLY and FYNNEI. V dropped 4 bases and J dropped 8; count of bases not matched to a gene: 5. The CDR3 coding sequence is TGTGCCAGCAGTGCGGGACAGGGGGCTCGCGGCTACACCTTC. Amino acids: CASSAGQGARGYTF. The whole variable domain, filled in from reference TRBV2 and TRBJ1-2, reads EPEVTQTPSHQVTQMGQEVILRCVPISNHLYFYWYRQILGQKVEFLVSFYNNEISEKSEIFDDQFSVERPDGSNFTLKIRSTKLEDSAMYFCASSAGQGARGYTFGSGTRLTVV.

This clone was observed a single time. CDR3 sequence (DNA): TGCGCCAGCAGCTTGGGAGGGAAGCAGGAGACCCAGTACTTC. Translated, it gives CASSLGGKQETQYF. This chain connects TRBV5-1 to TRBJ2-5, with D possibly matching TRBD2 (5 bases). V lost 0 bases to trimming and J lost 5 bases, with 11 bases between them. Germline V lookup: CDR1 SGHRS, CDR2 YFSETQ. This CDR3 has 14 residues.

The chain uses TRBV12-3 or TRBV12-4 and TRBJ1-2; TRBD1 agrees at 8 bases. This CDR3 has 13 amino acids. J lost 8 bases, V lost 2 bases, and 4 bases had no gene match. Written as DNA, the CDR3 is TGTGCCAGCAGTTTACAGGGGGCGAAAGGCTACACCTTC. As protein: CASSLQGAKGYTF.

CDR3: CASSPPSPGIETEAFF. The CDR3, as DNA: TGTGCCAGCTCACCACCCTCCCCGGGGATCGAAACTGAAGCTTTCTTT. The chain joins TRBV18 to TRBJ1-1; unclear D gene. The ends were cut back, 0 bases at V and 5 bases at J, with 16 bases in the middle. The CDR3 is 16 amino acids. The germline gives CDR1 KGHSH, CDR2 LQKENI.

This rearrangement joins TRBV29-1 to TRBJ2-1; TRBD2 agrees at 9 bases. J gave up 6 bases and V 3 bases, and 0 bases lay outside the gene matches. Germline values: CDR1 SQVTM, CDR2 ANQGSEA. The CDR3 consists of 12 residues. The CDR3 nucleotides are TGCAGCGTTGAGCGGGAGGGCAATGAGCAGTTCTTC. This encodes CSVEREGNEQFF.

The chain uses TRBV28 and TRBJ2-1, with a possible D match to TRBD2 (7 bases). The germline V gene encodes CDR1 MDHEN and CDR2 SYDVKM. The CDR3 length is 13 residues. Trimming shortened V by 5 bases and J by 9 bases, and 14 bases separated the two germline ends. CDR3 amino acids: CASSLPGGLEQFF. CDR3 DNA: TGTGCCAGCAGTCTACCGGGGGGCCTTGAGCAGTTCTTC.

This clone was seen once. The chain uses TRBV6-5 and TRBJ1-2; perhaps TRBD1 as D (6 bases). The V gene lost 6 bases and the J gene lost 2 bases, with 13 bases spanning the gap. Germline V lookup: CDR1 MNHEY, CDR2 SVGAGI. The CDR3 consists of 14 residues. CDR3 nucleotide sequence: TGTGCCAGCAGAGCCGGGACACACAACTATGGCTACACCTTC. This encodes CASRAGTHNYGYTF.

The J gene is TRBJ1-2, the V gene TRBV6-4, with TRBD1 matching 12 bases. The CDR3 is made up of 17 amino acids. After removal of 2 bases from V and 3 bases from J, the junction contained 7 bases not matched to a gene. Looked up from germline, CDR1 is MRHNA and CDR2 is SNTAGT. CDR3 sequence reads: CASSDRDRGRLDYGYTF. The CDR3 DNA reads TGTGCCAGCAGTGACAGGGACAGGGGGCGCTTGGACTATGGCTACACCTTC.

This rearrangement joins TRBV6-6 to TRBJ1-1; D uncertain. V was trimmed by 2 bases and J by 2 bases, leaving 9 bases between them. CDR3 length: 14 amino acids. Germline V lookup: CDR1 MNHNY, CDR2 SVGAGI (reference sequence). DNA for the CDR3: TGTGCCAGCAGTTACCCCTCAACTAACACTGAAGCTTTCTTT. This sequence encodes CASSYPSTNTEAFF.

The rearrangement uses TRBV19 and TRBJ1-6; 8 bases are a match to TRBD1. V shed 3 bases and J 7 bases; nucleotides not matched to a gene: 5. Looked up from germline, CDR1 is LNHDA and CDR2 is SQIVND (reference sequence). CDR3 length equals 15 residues. The CDR3 bases are TGTGCCAGTAGTATTTGGACAGGGCCCAATTCACCCCTCCACTTT. It translates to CASSIWTGPNSPLHF.

Only one count was recorded for this clone. V usage is TRBV13 and J usage is TRBJ2-1; TRBD1 might be the D (5 bases). The CDR3 is 16 residues long. The V end lost 2 bases, the J end lost 0 bases, and 11 bases lay between the germline ends. CDR1 PRHDT and CDR2 FYEKMQ come from the germline V gene (reference sequence). DNA of the CDR3: TGTGCCAGCAGCTTACTCAGGGTTAGCTCCTACAATGAGCAGTTCTTC. It encodes CASSLLRVSSYNEQFF.

This clone was detected once. The chain couples TRBV4-1 to TRBJ2-7, with 9 bases aligning to TRBD1. J gave up 2 bases and V 3 bases, and 8 bases lay outside the gene matches. The length of the CDR3 is 16 residues. The germline V gene has CDR1 MGHRA and CDR2 YSYEKL. The CDR3 loop is CASSQGPGQGAYEQYF. For the CDR3, the DNA is TGCGCCAGCAGCCAGGGCCCGGGACAGGGTGCCTACGAGCAGTACTTC.

The J gene is TRBJ1-6, the V gene TRBV15, with 8 bases matching TRBD1. Germline V gene lookup returns CDR1 LNHNV and CDR2 YYDKDF (reference sequence). There are 16 residues in the CDR3. V was pared by 5 bases and J by 8 bases, with 11 bases of the junction left unmatched. The CDR3 loop reads CATSDRGGEGHSPLHF. CDR3 DNA: TGTGCCACCAGCGACAGGGGAGGGGAGGGGCATTCACCCCTCCACTTT.

This clone was seen once. The rearrangement joins TRBV15 to TRBJ2-7; TRBD1 agrees at 8 bases. Germline V lookup: CDR1 LNHNV, CDR2 YYDKDF (reference sequence). The CDR3 is 14 residues long. V shed 3 bases, J shed 0 bases, and the junction held 1 base outside the gene matches. The CDR3 loop reads CATSRDRASYEQYF. The CDR3 DNA reads TGTGCCACCAGCAGGGACAGGGCCTCCTACGAGCAGTACTTC.

The J gene is TRBJ1-1, the V gene TRBV6-5, with 9 bases fitting TRBD1. There are 11 residues in the CDR3. The ends lost 6 bases at V and 14 bases at J; junction bases unmatched: 7. The germline V gene encodes CDR1 MNHEY and CDR2 SVGAGI. The CDR3 DNA follows: TGTGCCAGCAGCCCCGGGACAGGGATCTTCTTT. It yields the protein CASSPGTGIFF.

The chain links TRBV27 to TRBJ2-3, with D maybe TRBD2 (6 bases). The CDR3 totals 15 residues. Germline CDR1 reads MNHEY; CDR2 reads SMNVEV (reference sequence). Trimming took 7 bases from V and 0 from J, leaving 14 bases between them. CDR3 nucleotide sequence: TGTGCCAGCACCCCTCGGGGGACTAGCACAGATACGCAGTATTTT. Residues: CASTPRGTSTDTQYF.